One sample yielded the 5 T cell receptor beta chains listed below, sequenced in a study of T-cell reconstitution after alpha-beta-depleted transplantation in children. Construction of the TCRbeta library involved unique molecular identifiers. TCRdb called the PCR reads again in MiXCR, with one record for every CDR3 protein. The table includes about 360,000 distinct CDR3 sequences, about 14% detected once. Material: PBMCs, obtained from the stem cell graft. These TCRs come from a human donor who donated a stem cell graft to a child with Fanconi anemia.

The J gene is TRBJ2-3, the V gene TRBV5-6; 8 positions agree with TRBD2. J lost 6 bases, V lost 3 bases, and 9 bases had no gene match. The germline gives CDR1 SGHDT, CDR2 YYEEEE. The CDR3 consists of 15 residues. CDR3 protein: CASSSPGLVGDTQYF. DNA for the CDR3: TGTGCCAGCAGCTCCCCGGGACTAGTGGGGGATACGCAGTATTTT.

This clonotype has a handful of counts. This sequence joins TRBV5-1 and TRBJ1-1, with D possibly being TRBD1 (5 bases). V was trimmed by 1 base and J by 6 bases, leaving 10 bases between them. This CDR3 region has 13 residues. CDR1 and CDR2 from the germline V gene are SGHRS and YFSETQ. The CDR3, as DNA: TGCGCCAGCAGCTTGATGGGAGGGGCTGAAGCTTTCTTT. Encoded protein: CASSLMGGAEAFF. Combining the CDR3 with reference TRBV5-1 and TRBJ1-1 gives the whole variable domain KAGVTQTPRYLIKTRGQQVTLSCSPISGHRSVSWYQQTPGQGLQFLFEYFSETQRNKGNFPGRFSGRQFSNSRSEMNVSTLELGDSALYLCASSLMGGAEAFFGQGTRLTVV.

The rearrangement links TRBV6-1 to TRBJ2-2; weak D call: TRBD2 (6 bases). The CDR3 totals 15 residues. Per germline, CDR1 MNHNS and CDR2 SASEGT. The V gene lost 8 bases and the J gene lost 1 base, with 14 bases spanning the gap. The CDR3 protein is CASGPRRGNTGELFF. CDR3 nucleotides: TGTGCCAGCGGCCCCCGGCGGGGGAACACCGGGGAGCTGTTTTTT.

This clonotype was observed a few times. V and J are TRBV5-1 and TRBJ1-1; 9 bases match TRBD1. Looked up from germline, CDR1 is SGHRS and CDR2 is YFSETQ. Trimming took 4 bases from V and 4 from J; bases not matched to a gene: 2. This CDR3 comprises 13 residues. In nucleotides, the CDR3 is TGCGCCAGCAGCCACAGGGGGCTCACTGAAGCTTTCTTT. The encoded protein is CASSHRGLTEAFF.

This chain uses TRBV18 with TRBJ1-1; no clear D gene. Germline-derived CDR1 and CDR2 are KGHSH and LQKENI. With 8 bases removed from V and 0 bases from J, the gap between germline ends came to 10 bases. This CDR3 contains 13 residues. The CDR3 sequence is CASRWQLNTEAFF. CDR3 DNA: TGTGCCAGCAGATGGCAGTTGAACACTGAAGCTTTCTTT.